This section outlines one T cell receptor (beta chain) sequence together with its context. Its antigen is unidentified. The sample comes from a study of CD8+ T cells in alopecia areata. Trimming pared 6 bases from V and 4 bases from J, leaving 15 bases between. Germline V gene data show CDR1 as MNHEY and CDR2 as SVGAGI. The CDR3 length is 14 residues. Sorting of CD4+ cells into CD25+CD127- cells was carried out for five patients. Study-level results: Relative to normal scalp, lesional scalp, especially alopecia totalis/universalis, showed higher clonality.

Investigators isolated RNA and reverse transcribed it into cDNA to act as the sequencing template. The protocol was immunoSEQ multiplex PCR, while the TCRdb copy is restricted to in-frame clones and leaves out a portion. Of more than 11,000 clones in the sample, 45% to 65% were seen once. Sample: CD4+ Tregs sorted from blood. The rearrangement uses TRBV6-5 and TRBJ1-1, with D uncertain. This TCR was recovered from a human donor with alopecia areata. DNA of the CDR3: TGTGCCAGCAGGTCACCATCCGTGGTCACTGAAGCTTTCTTT. Its protein product is CASRSPSVVTEAFF.